These 23 T cell receptor beta chains were sequenced from one sample in a study of T cell changes during pregnancy in multiple sclerosis. The method was immunoSEQ multiplex PCR; TCRdb's version includes in-frame clones alone and lacks a portion of them. The repertoire holds over 35,000 clones, with roughly 90% as singletons. The sample was CD8+ T cells from peripheral blood mononuclear cells, taken in the first trimester of pregnancy. Every receptor here comes from a female donor with multiple sclerosis, enrolled in a pregnancy study.

The chain joins TRBV5-6 to TRBJ1-3, with D unclear. The CDR3 extends over 17 amino acids. Trimming removed 0 bases at V and 0 bases at J, with 13 bases between. Germline CDR1 is SGHDT and CDR2 is YYEEEE. CDR3 nucleotides: TGTGCCAGCAGCTTGGGCGGGTATAGGGTCTCTGGAAACACCATATATTTT. Protein: CASSLGGYRVSGNTIYF.

This clone was detected once. V is TRBV27 and J is TRBJ2-5; a weak D match, TRBD2 (6 bases). Trimming removed 3 bases from V and 2 bases from J, with 10 bases in between. The CDR3 has 14 residues. Germline V gene sequence: CDR1 MNHEY, CDR2 SMNVEV (reference sequence). CDR3 amino acids: CASSLGGVQETQYF. In DNA, the CDR3 is TGTGCCAGCAGTTTGGGGGGAGTTCAAGAGACCCAGTACTTC.

The rearrangement uses TRBV6-4 and TRBJ2-3; possible D gene TRBD2, 5 bases. Germline V CDR1 and CDR2: MRHNA, SNTAGT. Trimming took 3 bases from V and 3 from J, leaving 13 bases between them. The CDR3 has 15 amino acids. The CDR3 DNA is TGTGCCAGCAGTGAAGGAGGCAGTCAGACAGATACGCAGTATTTT. Translation gives CASSEGGSQTDTQYF.

This rearrangement joins TRBV9 to TRBJ1-6; D possibly corresponds to TRBD1 (6 bases). The CDR3 totals 14 residues. Germline CDR1 SGDLS, CDR2 YYNGEE. Trimming shortened V by 6 bases and J by 9 bases, and 16 bases separated the two germline ends. The CDR3 reads CASNEAGAGSPLHF. The CDR3, as DNA: TGTGCCAGCAACGAAGCAGGGGCAGGTTCACCCCTCCACTTT.

The V and J genes are TRBV6-5 and TRBJ2-1; D remains unclear. Trimming pared 7 bases from V and 4 bases from J, leaving 11 bases between. The CDR3 is 13 amino acids. Germline V gives CDR1 MNHEY, CDR2 SVGAGI. CDR3 DNA sequence: TGTGCCAGCACCTGGAGTCCGTACAATGAGCAGTTCTTC. Its protein product is CASTWSPYNEQFF.

DNA of the CDR3: TGTGCCAGCAGCGTACAGGGACAGGGGACCTATGGCTACACCTTC. It yields the protein CASSVQGQGTYGYTF. The V and J genes are TRBV9 and TRBJ1-2, with TRBD1 identical over 10 bases. Germline V CDR1 and CDR2: SGDLS, YYNGEE. Trimming cost V 1 base and J 4 bases; bases outside gene matches: 4. This CDR3 comprises 15 residues.

This clone was found a few times. The J gene is TRBJ1-5, the V gene TRBV5-6; D is unresolved. Per germline, CDR1 SGHDT and CDR2 YYEEEE. The V end was cut by 1 base, the J end by 2 bases, with 7 bases between. The CDR3 runs to 14 residues. This CDR3 is CASSLMSGNQPQHF. The CDR3 nucleotides read TGTGCCAGCAGCTTGATGTCTGGCAATCAGCCCCAGCATTTT.

The CDR3 DNA sequence: TGTGCCAGCAGCGTAGGAGGCGATGGGACAGATACGCAGTATTTT. Protein product: CASSVGGDGTDTQYF. This chain joins TRBV9 and TRBJ2-3; D is unresolved. V was shortened by 0 bases and J by 3 bases, with 11 bases between the two germline ends. The CDR3 is 15 amino acids. In germline, CDR1 is SGDLS, CDR2 YYNGEE.

The chain couples TRBV2 to TRBJ1-5; D unclear. The germline V gene encodes CDR1 SNHLY and CDR2 FYNNEI. The CDR3 sequence is 13 residues long. V was pared by 1 base and J by 2 bases, with 3 bases between. The CDR3 sequence is CASSEGRNQPQHF. Written as DNA, the CDR3 is TGTGCCAGCAGTGAAGGGCGCAATCAGCCCCAGCATTTT.

This sequence joins TRBV13 and TRBJ1-3; possible D gene TRBD1, 6 bases. Germline V gene data show CDR1 as PRHDT and CDR2 as FYEKMQ (reference sequence). The CDR3 consists of 15 residues. V was clipped by 5 bases and J by 0 bases, with 11 bases between them. DNA of the CDR3: TGTGCCAGCAGCGTCGGACAGTCCTCTGGAAACACCATATATTTT. Its protein product is CASSVGQSSGNTIYF.

The V call is TRBV5-4, the J call TRBJ2-2; 8 nucleotides align to TRBD1. CDR1 and CDR2 (germline): SGHNT, YYREEE (reference sequence). J gave up 5 bases and V 0 bases, and 6 bases lay outside the gene matches. The CDR3 totals 16 residues. The CDR3 region has the DNA TGTGCCAGCAGCTTGGCCGGACAGGGAGGAACCGGGGAGCTGTTTTTT. This encodes CASSLAGQGGTGELFF.

The rearrangement joins TRBV4-1 to TRBJ2-2; 7 bases are shared with TRBD1. The germline gives CDR1 MGHRA, CDR2 YSYEKL. The CDR3 covers 15 residues. V lost 4 bases, J lost 2 bases, and 4 bases stayed unmatched. The CDR3 nucleotides read TGCGCCAGCAGCCCAAGACAGGGCAACACCGGGGAGCTGTTTTTT. This translates into CASSPRQGNTGELFF.

A single count supports this clone. This rearrangement joins TRBV4-1 to TRBJ1-1, with D unresolved. CDR1 is MGHRA and CDR2 is YSYEKL in the germline V gene. V gave up 4 bases and J gave up 0 bases, with 12 bases separating them. The CDR3 consists of 15 residues. CDR3 coding DNA: TGCGCCAGCAGCCCCCGCCCGGGGATGAACACTGAAGCTTTCTTT. This sequence encodes CASSPRPGMNTEAFF.

The rearrangement joins TRBV27 to TRBJ2-7; 8 bases agree with TRBD1. This CDR3 has 14 residues. Germline V gene data show CDR1 as MNHEY and CDR2 as SMNVEV (reference sequence). J was trimmed by 4 bases and V by 5 bases; bases with no gene match: 7. DNA of the CDR3: TGTGCCAGCAGTACCGGGACAGGCGTATACGAGCAGTACTTC. This encodes CASSTGTGVYEQYF.

J is TRBJ1-2 and V is TRBV5-1; 8 nucleotides align to TRBD1. CDR3 length equals 17 residues. The V segment lost 7 bases and the J segment 14 bases; nucleotides outside the gene matches: 28. CDR1 and CDR2 (germline): SGHRS, YFSETQ. The CDR3 coding sequence is TGCGCCAGCGCTACGGCCGGGACAGGCGACCCTATTTATGGTGAAACCTTC. Its translation: CASATAGTGDPIYGETF.

J is TRBJ2-1 and V is TRBV6-5; 8 nucleotides line up with TRBD1. The germline V gene encodes CDR1 MNHEY and CDR2 SVGAGI. This CDR3 is 14 amino acids long. The V segment lost 5 bases and the J segment 4 bases; nucleotides outside the gene matches: 4. CDR3: CASSLRDRYNEQFF. DNA for the CDR3: TGTGCCAGCAGTCTCCGGGACAGGTACAATGAGCAGTTCTTC.

With respect to this clone: At the DNA level, this CDR3 is encoded by other sequences in the same sample as well. This chain connects TRBV4-1 to TRBJ2-7, with no clear D. Germline CDR1 and CDR2: MGHRA and YSYEKL. This CDR3 comprises 13 residues. V was cut by 0 bases and J by 1 base, with 4 bases left in between. DNA for the CDR3: TGCGCCAGCAGCCAAGATCTGTCCTACGAGCAGTACTTC. Encoded protein: CASSQDLSYEQYF.

The rearrangement joins TRBV2 to TRBJ1-4; a possible D gene is TRBD1 (6 bases). Trimming took 5 bases from V and 0 from J, leaving 25 bases between them. The CDR3 length is 20 residues. Germline-derived CDR1 and CDR2 are SNHLY and FYNNEI. CDR3 DNA sequence: TGTGCCAGCAGTTGGTGGGACACTACCCGACAAGGAGCAACTAATGAAAAACTGTTTTTT. It specifies CASSWWDTTRQGATNEKLFF.

The V call is TRBV30, the J call TRBJ2-6; no firm D call. Trimming took 5 bases from V and 0 from J, leaving 5 bases between them. Germline values: CDR1 GTSNPN, CDR2 SVGIG (reference sequence). The CDR3 loop spans 13 amino acids. The CDR3 loop reads CAWGASGANVLTF. CDR3 DNA sequence: TGTGCCTGGGGAGCCTCTGGGGCCAACGTCCTGACTTTC.

V usage is TRBV6-5 and J usage is TRBJ1-3; unclear D gene. V lost 8 bases, J lost 0 bases, and 14 bases lay in between. This CDR3 has 15 residues. Germline V lookup: CDR1 MNHEY, CDR2 SVGAGI. Here the CDR3 DNA reads TGTGCCAGCGCCGAGACTCATAGCTCTGGAAACACCATATATTTT. This encodes CASAETHSSGNTIYF.

The chain links TRBV5-4 to TRBJ2-1; TRBD2 matches 12 bases. Germline-derived CDR1 and CDR2 are SGHNT and YYREEE (reference sequence). Trimming took 7 bases from V and 10 from J; bases not matched to a gene: 9. The CDR3 extends over 14 amino acids. This chain's CDR3 is CASQRTSGAGEQFF. The CDR3 bases are TGTGCCAGCCAACGGACTAGCGGGGCGGGGGAGCAGTTCTTC.

This rearrangement joins TRBV27 to TRBJ2-7; TRBD1 matches at 8 bases. CDR3 length: 15 residues. Losses at the gene ends were 3 bases for V and 2 bases for J; bases not matched to a gene: 6. Germline loops: CDR1 MNHEY, CDR2 SMNVEV (reference sequence). CDR3 loop: CASSFGTGSAYEQYF. The CDR3 coding sequence is TGTGCCAGCAGTTTTGGGACAGGATCCGCCTACGAGCAGTACTTC.

The chain uses TRBV9 and TRBJ2-6; 13 bases are shared with TRBD2. The CDR3 spans 18 residues. Germline V gives CDR1 SGDLS, CDR2 YYNGEE. J was trimmed by 0 bases and V by 4 bases; bases with no gene match: 4. The CDR3 coding sequence is TGTGCCAGCAGCCTCAGACTAGCGGGGGGCTCTGGGGCCAACGTCCTGACTTTC. Translation gives CASSLRLAGGSGANVLTF. Complete variable domain (other parts from reference TRBV9 and TRBJ2-6): DSGVTQTPKHLITATGQRVTLRCSPRSGDLSVYWYQQSLDQGLQFLIQYYNGEERAKGNILERFSAQQFPDLHSELNLSSLELGDSALYFCASSLRLAGGSGANVLTFGAGSRLTVL.